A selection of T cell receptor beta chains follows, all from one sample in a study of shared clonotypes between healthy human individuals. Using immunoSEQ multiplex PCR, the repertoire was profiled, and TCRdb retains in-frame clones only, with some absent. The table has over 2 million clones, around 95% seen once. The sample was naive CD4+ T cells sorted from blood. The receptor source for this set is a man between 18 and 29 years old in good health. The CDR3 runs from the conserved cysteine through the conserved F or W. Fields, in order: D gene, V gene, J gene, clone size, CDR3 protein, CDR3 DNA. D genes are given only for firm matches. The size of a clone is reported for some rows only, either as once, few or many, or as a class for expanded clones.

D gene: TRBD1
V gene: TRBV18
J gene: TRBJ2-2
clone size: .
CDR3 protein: CASSTLTGTNTGELFF
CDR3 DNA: TGTGCCAGCTCAACCCTGACAGGGACGAACACCGGGGAGCTGTTTTTT

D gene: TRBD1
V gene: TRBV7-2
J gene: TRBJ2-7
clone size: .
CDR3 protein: CASSSPGGPYEQYF
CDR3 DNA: TGTGCCAGCAGCTCCCCAGGGGGACCCTACGAGCAGTACTTC

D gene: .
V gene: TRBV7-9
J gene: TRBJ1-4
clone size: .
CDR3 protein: CASREEGPNEKLFF
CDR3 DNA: TGTGCCAGCAGGGAAGAGGGTCCTAATGAAAAACTGTTTTTT

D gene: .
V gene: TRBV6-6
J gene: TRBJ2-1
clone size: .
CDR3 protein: CASSPAREQFF
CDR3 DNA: TGTGCCAGCAGCCCCGCCCGGGAGCAGTTCTTC

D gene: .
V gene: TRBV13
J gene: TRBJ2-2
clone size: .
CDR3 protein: CASSFGTGTGELFF
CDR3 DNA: TGTGCCAGCAGCTTTGGGACTGGGACCGGGGAGCTGTTTTTT

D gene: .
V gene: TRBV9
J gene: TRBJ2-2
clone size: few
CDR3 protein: CASTDWSTGELFF
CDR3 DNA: TGTGCCAGCACCGATTGGAGCACCGGGGAGCTGTTTTTT

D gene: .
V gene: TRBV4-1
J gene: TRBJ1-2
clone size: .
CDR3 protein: CASSQDTETYGYTF
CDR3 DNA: TGCGCCAGCAGCCAAGATACGGAGACCTATGGCTACACCTTC

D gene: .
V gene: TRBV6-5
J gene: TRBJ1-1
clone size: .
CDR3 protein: CASSYARRNTEAFF
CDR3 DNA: TGTGCCAGCAGTTACGCTCGGAGGAACACTGAAGCTTTCTTT

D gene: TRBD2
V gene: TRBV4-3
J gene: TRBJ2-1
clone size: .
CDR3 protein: CASSLGTSGRDEQFF
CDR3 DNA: TGCGCCAGCAGCCTTGGGACTAGCGGGAGGGATGAGCAGTTCTTC

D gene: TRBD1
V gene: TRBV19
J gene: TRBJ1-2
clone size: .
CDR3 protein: CASSILSGTGVGYTF
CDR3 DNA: TGTGCCAGTAGTATTCTCTCAGGGACAGGGGTCGGCTACACCTTC

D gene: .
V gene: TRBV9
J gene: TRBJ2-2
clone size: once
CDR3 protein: CASSVGRFIANTGELFF
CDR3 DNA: TGTGCCAGCAGCGTAGGCAGATTCATCGCGAACACCGGGGAGCTGTTTTTT

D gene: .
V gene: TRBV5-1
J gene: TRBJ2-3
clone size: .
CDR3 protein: CASSSPGGTDTQYF
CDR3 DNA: TGCGCCAGCAGCTCGCCTGGGGGCACAGATACGCAGTATTTT

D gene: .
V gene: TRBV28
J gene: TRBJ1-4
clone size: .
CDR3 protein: CASSPGGLGEKLFF
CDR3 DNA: TGTGCCAGCAGTCCCGGGGGTTTGGGTGAAAAACTGTTTTTT

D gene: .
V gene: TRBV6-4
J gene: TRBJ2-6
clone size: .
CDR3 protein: CASSEGGGAGANVLTF
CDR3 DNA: TGTGCCAGCAGTGAAGGAGGAGGGGCTGGGGCCAACGTCCTGACTTTC

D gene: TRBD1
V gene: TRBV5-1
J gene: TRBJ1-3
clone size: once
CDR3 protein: CASSFGDRGYSGNTIYF
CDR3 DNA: TGCGCCAGCAGCTTTGGGGACAGGGGGTACTCTGGAAACACCATATATTTT

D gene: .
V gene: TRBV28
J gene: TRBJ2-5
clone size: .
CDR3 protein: CASSSVDLQETQYF
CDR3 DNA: TGTGCCAGCAGTTCGGTCGACCTCCAAGAGACCCAGTACTTC

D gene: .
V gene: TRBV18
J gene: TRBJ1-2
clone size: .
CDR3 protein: CASSPQPAGYTF
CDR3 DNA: TGTGCCAGCTCACCACAGCCAGCTGGCTACACCTTC

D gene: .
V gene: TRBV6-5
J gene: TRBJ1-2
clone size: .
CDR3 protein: CASTSPTGYGYTF
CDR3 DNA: TGTGCCAGCACCTCCCCGACGGGCTATGGCTACACCTTC

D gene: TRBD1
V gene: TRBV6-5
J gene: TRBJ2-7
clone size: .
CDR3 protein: CASSYSDRGGYEQYF
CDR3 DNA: TGTGCCAGCAGTTATTCCGACAGGGGAGGATACGAGCAGTACTTC

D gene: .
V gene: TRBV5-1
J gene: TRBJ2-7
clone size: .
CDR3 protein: CASSPGTEQYF
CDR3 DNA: TGCGCCAGCAGCCCCGGGACAGAGCAGTACTTC

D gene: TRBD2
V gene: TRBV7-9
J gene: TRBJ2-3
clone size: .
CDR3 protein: CASSLSASGRPDTQYF
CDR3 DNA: TGTGCCAGCAGCTTATCGGCTAGCGGGAGACCAGATACGCAGTATTTT

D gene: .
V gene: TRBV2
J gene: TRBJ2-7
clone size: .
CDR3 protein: CASKTDLSSYEQYF
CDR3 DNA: TGTGCCAGCAAGACAGACCTGAGCTCCTACGAGCAGTACTTC

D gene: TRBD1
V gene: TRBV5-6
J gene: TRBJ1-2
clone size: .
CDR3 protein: CASSSRMTGNYTF
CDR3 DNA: TGTGCCAGCAGCAGTCGCATGACAGGGAACTACACCTTC